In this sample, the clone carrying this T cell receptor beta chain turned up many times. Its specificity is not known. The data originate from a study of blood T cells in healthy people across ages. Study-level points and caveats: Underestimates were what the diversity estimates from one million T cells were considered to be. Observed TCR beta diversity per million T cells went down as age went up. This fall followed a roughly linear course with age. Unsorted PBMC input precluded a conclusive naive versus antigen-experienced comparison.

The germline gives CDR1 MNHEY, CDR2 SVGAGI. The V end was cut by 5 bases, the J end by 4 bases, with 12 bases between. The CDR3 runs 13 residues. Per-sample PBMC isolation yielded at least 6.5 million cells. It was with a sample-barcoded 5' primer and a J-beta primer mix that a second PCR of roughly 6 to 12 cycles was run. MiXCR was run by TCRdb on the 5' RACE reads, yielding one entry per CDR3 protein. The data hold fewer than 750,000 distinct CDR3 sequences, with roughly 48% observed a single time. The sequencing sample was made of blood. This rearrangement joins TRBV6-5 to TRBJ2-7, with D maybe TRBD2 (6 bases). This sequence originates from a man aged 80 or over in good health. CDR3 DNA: TGTGCCAGCAGTGGGGCGGGATCGTACGAGCAGTACTTC. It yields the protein CASSGAGSYEQYF.